This paragraph covers one T cell receptor (beta chain) sequence. Using a J-beta primer mix together with a sample-barcoded 5' primer, a second PCR was run for about 6 to 11 cycles. TCRdb re-called the 5' RACE reads through MiXCR, storing one row per CDR3 protein. The sample records around 1,800,000 distinct CDR3 sequences, around 40% being singletons. This CDR3 spans 16 amino acids. CDR1 is SGHRS and CDR2 is YFSETQ in the germline V gene. The ends lost 1 base at V and 0 bases at J; junction bases unmatched: 5. The sample belongs to a study of blood T cells in healthy people across ages. This sequence was found in a human donor in good health. The chain recombines TRBV5-1 with TRBJ1-2, with 8 bases identical to TRBD1. The material sequenced was blood. This CDR3 is CASSLSGDRTNYGYTF. CDR3 bases: TGCGCCAGCAGCTTGAGTGGGGACAGGACTAACTATGGCTACACCTTC. Full variable domain (missing parts from reference TRBV5-1 and TRBJ1-2): KAGVTQTPRYLIKTRGQQVTLSCSPISGHRSVSWYQQTPGQGLQFLFEYFSETQRNKGNFPGRFSGRQFSNSRSEMNVSTLELGDSALYLCASSLSGDRTNYGYTFGSGTRLTVV.